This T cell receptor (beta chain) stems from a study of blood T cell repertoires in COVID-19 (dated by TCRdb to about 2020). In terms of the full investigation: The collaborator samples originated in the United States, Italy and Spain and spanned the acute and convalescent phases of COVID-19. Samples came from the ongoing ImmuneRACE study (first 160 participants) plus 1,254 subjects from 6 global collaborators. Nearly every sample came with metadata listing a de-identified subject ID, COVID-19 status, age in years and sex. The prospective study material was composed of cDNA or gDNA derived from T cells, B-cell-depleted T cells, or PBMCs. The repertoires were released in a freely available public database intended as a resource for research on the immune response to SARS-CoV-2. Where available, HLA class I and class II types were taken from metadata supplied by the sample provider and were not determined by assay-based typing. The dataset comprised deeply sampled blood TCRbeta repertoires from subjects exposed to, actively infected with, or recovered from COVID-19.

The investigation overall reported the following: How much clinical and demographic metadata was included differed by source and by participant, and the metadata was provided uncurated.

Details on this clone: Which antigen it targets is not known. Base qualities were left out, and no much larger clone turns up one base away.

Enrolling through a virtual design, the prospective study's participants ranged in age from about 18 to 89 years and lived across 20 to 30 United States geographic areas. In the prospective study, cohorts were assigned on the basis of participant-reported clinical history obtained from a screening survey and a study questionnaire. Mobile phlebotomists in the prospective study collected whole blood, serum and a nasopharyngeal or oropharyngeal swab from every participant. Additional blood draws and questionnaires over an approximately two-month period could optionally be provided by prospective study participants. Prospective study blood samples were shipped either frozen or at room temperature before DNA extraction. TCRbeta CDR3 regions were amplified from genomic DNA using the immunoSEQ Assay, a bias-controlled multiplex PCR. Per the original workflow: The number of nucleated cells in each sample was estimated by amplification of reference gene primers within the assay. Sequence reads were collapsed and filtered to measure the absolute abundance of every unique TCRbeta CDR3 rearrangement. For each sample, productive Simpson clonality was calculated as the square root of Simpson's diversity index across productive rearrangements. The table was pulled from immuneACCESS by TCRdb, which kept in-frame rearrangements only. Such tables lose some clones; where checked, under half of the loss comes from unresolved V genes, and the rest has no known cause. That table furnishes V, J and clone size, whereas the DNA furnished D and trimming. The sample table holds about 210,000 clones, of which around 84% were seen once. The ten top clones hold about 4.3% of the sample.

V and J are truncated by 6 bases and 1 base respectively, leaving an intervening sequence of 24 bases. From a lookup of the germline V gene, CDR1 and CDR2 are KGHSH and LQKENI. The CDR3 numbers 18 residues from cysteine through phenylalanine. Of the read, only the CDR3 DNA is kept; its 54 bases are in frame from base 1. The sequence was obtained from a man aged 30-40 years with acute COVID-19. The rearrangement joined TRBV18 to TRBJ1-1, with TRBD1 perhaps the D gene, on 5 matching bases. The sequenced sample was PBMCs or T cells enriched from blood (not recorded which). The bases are TGTGCCAGCTCCCGCGCAGGGCAGACCAATATACAGAACACTGAAGCTTTCTTT. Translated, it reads CASSRAGQTNIQNTEAFF.